Listed here are 32 T cell receptor beta chains from one sample, sequenced in a study of blood T cell repertoires in COVID-19. Sequencing used immunoSEQ multiplex PCR; TCRdb keeps in-frame clones, though not all of them. The sample comprises approximately 50,000 clones, approximately 90% of which are singletons, and 5% to 5.5% rests with the top ten. What was sequenced was peripheral blood. These receptors were taken from a man in his 70s with acute or convalescent COVID-19.

The V call is TRBV11-2, the J call TRBJ2-5; 8 nucleotides agree with TRBD2. CDR1 is SGHAT, CDR2 FQNNGV, per germline. Losses at the gene ends were 1 base for V and 5 bases for J; bases not matched to a gene: 3. This CDR3 has 14 amino acids. The CDR3 DNA reads TGTGCCAGCAGCTTAGCGGGGGGGCGGGAGACCCAGTACTTC. It yields the protein CASSLAGGRETQYF.

The V and J genes are TRBV4-3 and TRBJ1-6, with unresolved D. Germline CDR1 reads LGHNA; CDR2 reads YSLEER. Trimming shortened V by 0 bases and J by 7 bases, and 10 bases separated the two germline ends. CDR3 length: 15 residues. This CDR3 reads CASSQDWRGNSPLHF. Written as DNA, the CDR3 is TGCGCCAGCAGCCAAGATTGGAGAGGGAATTCACCCCTCCACTTT.

This clone is a singleton in its sample. The DNA of the CDR3 is TGTGCCAGCAGCTTTCCGGACAGGGCAGATGGCTACACCTTC. Its translation: CASSFPDRADGYTF. This chain uses TRBV7-2 with TRBJ1-2; 8 nucleotides line up with TRBD1. Trimming cost V 3 bases and J 6 bases; bases outside gene matches: 6. The CDR3 is 14 amino acids. The germline V gene encodes CDR1 SGHTA and CDR2 FQGNSA.

V and J are TRBV27 and TRBJ2-7, with 10 positions matching TRBD1. The ends lost 6 bases at V and 3 bases at J; junction bases unmatched: 11. CDR1 is MNHEY, CDR2 SMNVEV, per germline (reference sequence). The CDR3 loop spans 16 amino acids. As DNA, the CDR3 is TGTGCCAGCAGCCCGTTGGACAGGGGGTCCATCTACGAGCAGTACTTC. Translating gives CASSPLDRGSIYEQYF.

The J gene is TRBJ1-1, the V gene TRBV3-1 (or the pseudogene TRBV3-2); D unclear. Trimming stripped 0 bases from V and 5 bases from J, with 10 bases between. There are 14 residues in the CDR3. Germline V gene sequence: CDR1 LGHDT, CDR2 YNNKEL (reference sequence). In DNA, the CDR3 is TGTGCCAGCAGCCAAGATCATGGAGAAACTGAAGCTTTCTTT. Amino acids: CASSQDHGETEAFF.

This clone occurred a few times. The genes are TRBV3-1 (or the pseudogene TRBV3-2) and TRBJ2-1; maybe TRBD2 (6 bases). The V end was cut by 4 bases, the J end by 0 bases, with 16 bases between. Looked up from germline, CDR1 is LGHDT and CDR2 is YNNKEL (reference sequence). The CDR3 spans 17 residues. The CDR3 loop is CASSPRGVGGSYNEQFF. CDR3 DNA: TGTGCCAGCAGCCCAAGGGGTGTCGGGGGCTCCTACAATGAGCAGTTCTTC.

Only one count was recorded for this clone. The chain combines TRBV19 with TRBJ1-1, with 11 bases aligning to TRBD1. The V gene's germline CDR1 is LNHDA and CDR2 SQIVND (reference sequence). The CDR3 extends over 15 amino acids. With 4 bases clipped from V and 1 base from J, the junction kept 2 bases outside the gene matches. The CDR3 region has the DNA TGTGCCAGTAGTACGGGACAGGGGGAGAACACTGAAGCTTTCTTT. As protein: CASSTGQGENTEAFF.

This chain uses TRBV6-5 with TRBJ1-1, with 7 bases that match TRBD1. In germline, CDR1 is MNHEY, CDR2 SVGAGI. Trimming removed 7 bases from V and 1 base from J; junction bases left unmatched: 9. The CDR3 is made up of 15 amino acids. CDR3 coding DNA: TGTGCCAGCAACCCGACAGGGCTGAGGAACACTGAAGCTTTCTTT. Amino acids: CASNPTGLRNTEAFF.

The rearrangement joins TRBV7-6 to TRBJ2-7; 11 bases are shared with TRBD1. With V trimmed by 1 base and J by 6 bases, 14 bases remained unmatched. From germline, CDR1 is SGHVS and CDR2 FNYEAQ. The length of the CDR3 is 18 residues. This chain's CDR3 is CASSLGIAGQGAYGEQYF. CDR3 DNA: TGTGCCAGCAGCTTAGGAATAGCCGGACAGGGGGCTTATGGCGAGCAGTACTTC.

The chain links TRBV30 to TRBJ2-7, with 7 nucleotides matching TRBD1. J gave up 6 bases and V 6 bases, and 11 bases lay outside the gene matches. The CDR3 is 13 amino acids. Germline lookup yields CDR1 GTSNPN and CDR2 SVGIG (reference sequence). In DNA, the CDR3 is TGTGCCTGCCAAGGTACAGGGGTTGCCGAGCAGTACTTC. Translating it yields CACQGTGVAEQYF.

V usage is TRBV3-1 (or the pseudogene TRBV3-2) and J usage is TRBJ2-5; D might be TRBD1 (6 bases). The V end lost 2 bases, the J end lost 7 bases, and 11 bases lay between the germline ends. CDR3 length: 13 amino acids. Per germline, CDR1 LGHDT and CDR2 YNNKEL (reference sequence). This chain's CDR3 is CASSQRQGLTQYF. CDR3 sequence (DNA): TGTGCCAGCAGCCAAAGGCAGGGGTTGACCCAGTACTTC.

The CDR3 region has the DNA TGTGCCAGCAGACCAGCGGGAAACTCCTACGAGCAGTACTTC. Residues: CASRPAGNSYEQYF. J is TRBJ2-7 and V is TRBV4-2; the match to TRBD2 covers 7 bases. Trimming at V came to 6 bases and at J to 0 bases, leaving 5 bases not matched to a gene. There are 14 residues in the CDR3. Germline CDR1 and CDR2: LGHNA and YNFKEQ.

The chain joins TRBV12-3 or TRBV12-4 to TRBJ1-2; tentative D call: TRBD1 (6 bases). Trimming cost V 8 bases and J 4 bases, with 14 bases left between them. The CDR3 runs to 13 residues. DNA for the CDR3: TGTGCCAGCCAGTACGGACAGTCCTATGGCTACACCTTC. This encodes CASQYGQSYGYTF.

Only one count was recorded for this clone. The V call is TRBV29-1, the J call TRBJ1-3, with a tentative D call TRBD1 (5 bases). This CDR3 contains 14 residues. In germline, CDR1 is SQVTM, CDR2 ANQGSEA. V lost 5 bases to trimming and J lost 2 bases, with 13 bases between them. CDR3 in amino acids: CSVQRGGAGNTIYF. The CDR3 nucleotides are TGCAGCGTTCAGCGGGGAGGGGCTGGAAACACCATATATTTT.

V gene TRBV4-1 combines with J gene TRBJ1-1, with D tentatively TRBD1 (6 bases). The CDR3 extends over 17 amino acids. V was trimmed by 4 bases and J by 0 bases, leaving 18 bases between them. Germline V gene sequence: CDR1 MGHRA, CDR2 YSYEKL. The CDR3 DNA reads TGCGCCAGCAGCCCAAACCCACAGGGAGGGGTGAACACTGAAGCTTTCTTT. Residues: CASSPNPQGGVNTEAFF.

The V gene is TRBV28, the J gene TRBJ1-3, with unresolved D. CDR1 MDHEN and CDR2 SYDVKM come from the germline V gene. Deletions cut 7 bases from V and 0 bases from J, with 16 bases between. This CDR3 has 16 amino acids. The CDR3 DNA reads as TGTGCCAGCACTCCCGGGAGGGTGGACTCTGGAAACACCATATATTTT. Amino acids: CASTPGRVDSGNTIYF.

The V and J genes are TRBV19 and TRBJ1-2; TRBD1 agrees at 10 bases. In germline, CDR1 is LNHDA, CDR2 SQIVND (reference sequence). CDR3 length equals 16 residues. Trimming cost V 1 base and J 7 bases; bases outside gene matches: 9. CDR3 region: CASSIALRQGAGGYTF. CDR3 DNA sequence: TGTGCCAGTAGTATAGCCCTACGACAGGGGGCCGGTGGCTACACCTTC. Together with reference TRBV19 and TRBJ1-2, the CDR3 gives the full variable domain: DGGITQSPKYLFRKEGQNVTLSCEQNLNHDAMYWYRQDPGQGLRLIYYSQIVNDFQKGDIAEGYSVSREKKESFPLTVTSAQKNPTAFYLCASSIALRQGAGGYTFGSGTRLTVV.

The rearrangement uses TRBV7-9 and TRBJ2-3; 9 bases align to TRBD1. J lost 2 bases, V lost 4 bases, and 7 bases had no gene match. CDR3 size: 16 residues. Germline V lookup: CDR1 SEHNR, CDR2 FQNEAQ (reference sequence). CDR3 residues: CASSSNDRGFTDTQYF. The CDR3 DNA is TGTGCCAGCAGCTCTAACGACAGGGGGTTCACAGATACGCAGTATTTT.

V usage is TRBV12-3 or TRBV12-4 and J usage is TRBJ1-5; D is possibly TRBD1 (6 bases). V was cut by 6 bases and J by 8 bases, with 14 bases left in between. This CDR3 is built from 13 residues. In nucleotides, the CDR3 is TGTGCCAGCAGCCGGCAGGGGTTAAAGCCCCAGCATTTT. Its protein product is CASSRQGLKPQHF.

The J gene is TRBJ2-2, the V gene TRBV24-1; perhaps TRBD2 as D (6 bases). V lost 7 bases and J lost 4, with 12 bases in between. The germline CDR1 and CDR2 sequences are KGHDR and SFDVKD. The CDR3 has 14 residues. The CDR3 DNA sequence: TGTGCCACCAGCGGGAGTCGAGGCACCGGGGAGCTGTTTTTT. Its protein product is CATSGSRGTGELFF.

In this sample, this clone turned up once. The rearrangement joins TRBV2 to TRBJ1-6; D is undetermined. Germline CDR1 SNHLY, CDR2 FYNNEI. This CDR3 has 13 residues. V was pared by 6 bases and J by 7 bases, with 10 bases between. The CDR3 loop reads CASSGESNSPLHF. CDR3 nucleotides: TGTGCCAGCAGCGGAGAATCGAATTCACCCCTCCACTTT.

The rearrangement links TRBV9 to TRBJ1-6; possibly TRBD1 for D (5 bases). Germline-derived CDR1 and CDR2 are SGDLS and YYNGEE. The CDR3 is 14 residues long. Trimming cost V 1 base and J 5 bases, with 7 bases left between them. The CDR3 spells CASSVRQNNSPLHF. DNA of the CDR3: TGTGCCAGCAGCGTACGACAGAATAATTCACCCCTCCACTTT.

The genes are TRBV4-1 and TRBJ2-7; perhaps TRBD1 as D (6 bases). V gave up 2 bases and J gave up 0 bases, with 11 bases separating them. The CDR3 is 15 residues long. Germline CDR1 MGHRA, CDR2 YSYEKL. CDR3 sequence reads: CASSQQQGSSYEQYF. CDR3 bases: TGCGCCAGCAGCCAACAACAGGGCAGCTCCTACGAGCAGTACTTC.

The chain uses TRBV7-3 and TRBJ2-2; TRBD2 aligns across 7 bases. The CDR3 length is 14 residues. CDR1 is SGHTA, CDR2 FQGTGA, per germline. Unmatched junction bases numbered 6, after V lost 5 bases and J lost 6 bases. The CDR3 DNA follows: TGTGCCAGCAGCCCACCGGGAGGTGCCGGGGAGCTGTTTTTT. It is translated as CASSPPGGAGELFF.

V and J are TRBV6-5 and TRBJ1-1; D is undetermined. Deletions cut 5 bases from V and 5 bases from J, with 12 bases between. Germline V gene sequence: CDR1 MNHEY, CDR2 SVGAGI. The CDR3 sequence is 13 residues long. The DNA of the CDR3 is TGTGCCAGCAGTCAGTCCTCGGGGACTGAAGCTTTCTTT. It is translated as CASSQSSGTEAFF.

V gene TRBV15 combines with J gene TRBJ2-7; D not certain. V dropped 0 bases and J dropped 0 bases, with 6 bases sitting between them. The CDR3 consists of 14 residues. The V gene's germline CDR1 is LNHNV and CDR2 YYDKDF (reference sequence). The CDR3 sequence: CATSRDRSSYEQYF. In DNA, the CDR3 is TGTGCCACCAGCAGAGACAGAAGCTCCTACGAGCAGTACTTC.

V and J are TRBV4-2 and TRBJ2-2; 9 bases match TRBD1. The CDR3 extends over 17 amino acids. Germline values: CDR1 LGHNA, CDR2 YNFKEQ. V was clipped by 4 bases and J by 7 bases; unmatched bases: 13. The CDR3 nucleotides are TGTGCCAGCAGCCCGATGGACAGGGGAAGGCAGGGCGGGGAGCTGTTTTTT. Translated, it gives CASSPMDRGRQGGELFF.

V and J are TRBV2 and TRBJ1-5, with 7 bases aligning to TRBD1. The trim removed 6 bases at V and 5 bases at J, leaving 1 base unmatched. Germline CDR1 is SNHLY and CDR2 is FYNNEI. The CDR3 runs 12 residues. CDR3 sequence (DNA): TGTGCCAGCAGCGGGACAGATCAGCCCCAGCATTTT. Its translation: CASSGTDQPQHF.

The chain recombines TRBV19 with TRBJ2-1; 13 nucleotides agree with TRBD2. The junction had 2 bases not matched to a gene; V was cut back by 4 bases and J by 5 bases. Germline lookup yields CDR1 LNHDA and CDR2 SQIVND (reference sequence). The CDR3 sequence is 15 residues long. CDR3 protein: CASSTLAGGHNEQFF. CDR3 DNA: TGTGCCAGTAGTACACTAGCGGGGGGGCACAATGAGCAGTTCTTC.

The chain joins TRBV10-3 to TRBJ2-4; 10 positions match TRBD1. The CDR3 is 16 residues long. V was clipped by 2 bases and J by 2 bases; unmatched bases: 3. The germline CDR1 and CDR2 sequences are ENHRY and SYGVKD. CDR3 region: CAISEPGQGSKNIQYF. For the CDR3, the DNA is TGTGCCATCAGTGAGCCGGGACAGGGGTCCAAAAACATTCAGTACTTC.

This rearrangement joins TRBV6-1 to TRBJ1-1; 9 bases fit TRBD1. J was trimmed by 7 bases and V by 2 bases; bases with no gene match: 5. This CDR3 is built from 14 residues. CDR1 and CDR2 (germline): MNHNS, SASEGT. CDR3 sequence: CASSELTGGSEAFF. The CDR3 DNA reads TGTGCCAGCAGTGAATTAACAGGGGGCAGTGAAGCTTTCTTT.

This clone was detected once. V and J are TRBV19 and TRBJ2-1; maybe TRBD2 (5 bases). V dropped 6 bases and J dropped 7 bases, with 19 bases sitting between them. Germline values: CDR1 LNHDA, CDR2 SQIVND (reference sequence). The CDR3 length is 15 residues. As DNA, the CDR3 is TGTGCCAGTAGGGTTCCCGGACTGCATCTTAATGAGCAGTTCTTC. Translated, it gives CASRVPGLHLNEQFF.